Listed below are T cell receptor beta chains from one sample, sequenced in a study of cytomegalovirus exposure and HLA in healthy donors. Profiled with immunoSEQ multiplex PCR; TCRdb holds only in-frame clones, not every one. The profile covers over 100,000 clones, with approximately 8.9% appearing a single time and around 7% taken by the ten largest. Sequencing was carried out using PBMCs. These receptors were collected from a woman between 40 and 50 years old in good health and CMV-seropositive. CDR3s leave out the opening cysteine and the closing phenylalanine or tryptophan. Clone size, where shown, is once, few, many, or a class for clones that have expanded.

ASSVQGFGELF | TRBV7-2 | - | 11
ASTRGNQPQH | TRBV6-6 | - | 10
ASSQTGPGQDSNQPQH | TRBV18 | - | 16
ASSAGHPGGELF | TRBV9 | - | 12
ASSVDRGTEAF | TRBV2 | few | 11
ASSQAAWAGTVGNIQY | TRBV4-2 | few | 16
ASSFGGEPNTEAF | TRBV5-1 | few | 13
ASSLEIQRGQETQY | TRBV7-2 | few | 14
ASSRGDGNTIY | TRBV9 | - | 11
ASSQDSTGGRSPLH | TRBV4-1 | - | 14
ASSHSRSGNTIY | TRBV7-9 | few | 12
ASSGWTGAAGRAF | TRBV5-1 | - | 13
ASSLGLAGGVISYEQY | TRBV7-2 | few | 16
ASSELITGLTATNEKLF | TRBV6-1 | - | 17
ASSAPGVEGYEQY | TRBV11-2 | few | 13
ASSARVSNTGELF | TRBV9 | few | 13
SVFPPRAGPTEAF | TRBV29-1 | few | 13
ASSISGTGTVTDTQY | TRBV19 | few | 15
ASSFDSYTEAF | TRBV7-6 | few | 11
ASMRESTDTQY | TRBV5-1 | - | 11